The next 18 T cell receptor beta chains were all read from a single sample in a study of T cells after yellow fever vaccination. TCRdb independently ran MiXCR on the 5' RACE reads; one entry per CDR3 protein. The data hold approximately 34,000 distinct CDR3 sequences, with 8% to 11% observed a single time. Sequenced material: PBMCs, either bulk or a sorted T-cell subset (CD4+, CD8+, memory, or dextramer-sorted; not recorded which), taken less than 16 days after the first yellow fever vaccination. These receptors all come from a man younger than 35 who received the YFV17D yellow fever vaccine.

Many counts were recorded for this clonotype. The J gene is TRBJ2-3, the V gene TRBV14; 7 nucleotides align to TRBD2. Germline CDR1 is SGHDN and CDR2 is FVKESK. This CDR3 is 14 amino acids long. J was trimmed by 9 bases and V by 1 base; bases with no gene match: 7. The CDR3 DNA is TGTGCCAGCAGCCAAGGAGCGGGGTTGGAGACGCAGTATTTT. This sequence encodes CASSQGAGLETQYF.

This clonotype came up many times. The rearrangement uses TRBV30 and TRBJ1-5; D call uncertain. The V gene lost 1 base and the J gene lost 6 bases, with 13 bases spanning the gap. CDR1 is GTSNPN, CDR2 SVGIG, per germline (reference sequence). The CDR3 spans 14 residues. CDR3 loop: CAWSGGLQSQPQHF. Written as DNA, the CDR3 is TGTGCCTGGAGTGGCGGCCTACAAAGTCAGCCCCAGCATTTT.

This clonotype was counted ten times or more. The CDR3 loop is CSARARDTEAFF. The CDR3 nucleotides are TGCAGTGCTAGAGCTAGGGACACTGAAGCTTTCTTT. The chain joins TRBV20-1 to TRBJ1-1, with D uncertain. Germline-derived CDR1 and CDR2 are DFQATT and SNEGSKA (reference sequence). With 1 base removed from V and 3 bases from J, the gap between germline ends came to 6 bases. This CDR3 has 12 amino acids.

Comments on this clonotype: A much larger clone is a single base away; this may be a read error. The chain is built from TRBV20-1 and TRBJ2-3; unclear D gene. Germline assignment: CDR1 DFQATT and CDR2 SNEGSKA (reference sequence). Trimming cost V 2 bases and J 6 bases, with 12 bases left between them. The length of the CDR3 is 13 residues. The CDR3, as DNA: TGCAGTGCTAGATTCCAATGGCTGGATACGCAGTATTTT. Its protein product is CSARFQWLDTQYF.

This clonotype was detected many times. The V call is TRBV18, the J call TRBJ1-1; D remains ambiguous. Trimming pared 2 bases from V and 6 bases from J, leaving 7 bases between. Germline V gives CDR1 KGHSH, CDR2 LQKENI. This CDR3 contains 12 residues. CDR3 amino acids: CASSPVMAEAFF. The CDR3, as DNA: TGTGCCAGCTCACCAGTGATGGCTGAAGCTTTCTTT.

The genes are TRBV24-1 and TRBJ2-3; TRBD1 is a possible D gene (5 bases). The CDR3 loop spans 16 amino acids. Germline loops: CDR1 KGHDR, CDR2 SFDVKD. The V end lost 5 bases, the J end lost 6 bases, and 20 bases lay between the germline ends. The CDR3 DNA reads as TGTGCCACCAGTGGCAAACAGGCGGAAGGTACCGATACGCAGTATTTT. As protein: CATSGKQAEGTDTQYF.

This clonotype has a count of ten or more. The V gene is TRBV4-2, the J gene TRBJ2-1; TRBD1 aligns across 7 bases. The CDR3 is made up of 15 amino acids. Germline V gives CDR1 LGHNA, CDR2 YNFKEQ. J lost 3 bases, V lost 0 bases, and 2 bases had no gene match. CDR3 amino acids: CASSQEWDSYNEQFF. Here the CDR3 DNA reads TGTGCCAGCAGCCAAGAATGGGACAGCTACAATGAGCAGTTCTTC.

This clonotype was recorded a few times. This chain links TRBV7-2 with TRBJ1-1; D remains unclear. The germline V gene has CDR1 SGHTA and CDR2 FQGNSA. This CDR3 contains 13 residues. V lost 3 bases and J lost 4, with 9 bases in between. In nucleotides, the CDR3 is TGTGCCAGCAGCTTGCTCCCAGGCACTGAAGCTTTCTTT. It codes for CASSLLPGTEAFF.

This clonotype showed up many times. V gene TRBV5-1 combines with J gene TRBJ2-3; 9 positions agree with TRBD1. From germline, CDR1 is SGHRS and CDR2 YFSETQ. CDR3 length: 14 amino acids. J lost 6 bases, V lost 4 bases, and 6 bases had no gene match. The CDR3 region is CASSKDRGDDTQYF. The CDR3 DNA is TGCGCCAGCAGCAAGGACAGGGGTGACGATACGCAGTATTTT.

This clonotype has at least ten counts. The chain uses TRBV9 and TRBJ2-1, with D hard to call. Germline V gene sequence: CDR1 SGDLS, CDR2 YYNGEE. The germline V and J ends were trimmed by 0 bases and 3 bases, with 10 bases remaining between them. The CDR3 length is 15 residues. The CDR3 DNA is TGTGCCAGCAGCGTAGGCGGCGCGATCTACAATGAGCAGTTCTTC. Translating gives CASSVGGAIYNEQFF.

This clonotype was observed at least ten times. The rearrangement joins TRBV3-2 to TRBJ2-2; the DNA was not compared with TRBD2, the D call given in the table. TRBV3-2 is labeled a pseudogene. The CDR3 spans 21 residues. The CDR3 protein is CASSPTPGTTRRSTNTGELFF. DNA of the CDR3: TGTGCCAGCAGCCCTACCCCGGGCACCACCAGGAGAAGTACAAACACCGGGGAGCTGTTTTTT.

This clonotype was counted at least ten times. The chain carries TRBV29-1 and TRBJ1-2; tentatively, D is TRBD1 (5 bases). V lost 6 bases and J 1 base, leaving 9 bases between the germline ends. The germline gives CDR1 SQVTM, CDR2 ANQGSEA. The CDR3 length is 12 residues. CDR3 DNA: TGCAGCGTGGGGGACGGTAACTATGGCTACACCTTC. Protein: CSVGDGNYGYTF.

In this sample, this clonotype turned up a few times. The V and J genes are TRBV27 and TRBJ2-1; the D gene is possibly TRBD1 (6 bases). Germline loops: CDR1 MNHEY, CDR2 SMNVEV (reference sequence). The CDR3 contains 14 residues. Trimming left V 6 bases short and J 10 bases short, with 19 bases between. The CDR3 spells CASREGLGAREQFF. DNA for the CDR3: TGTGCCAGCAGAGAGGGATTGGGGGCGAGGGAGCAGTTCTTC.

This clonotype was seen at least ten times. The chain recombines TRBV4-3 with TRBJ2-5; 10 bases agree with TRBD2. Germline assignment: CDR1 LGHNA and CDR2 YSLEER. The junction had 6 bases not matched to a gene; V was cut back by 1 base and J by 4 bases. This CDR3 region has 16 residues. The CDR3 coding sequence is TGCGCCAGCAGCCAAGGAGTAGCGGGGGGCGGAGAGACCCAGTACTTC. It is translated as CASSQGVAGGGETQYF.

Points on this clonotype: A much bigger clone sits one base away, suggesting this may be a read error. This rearrangement joins TRBV4-1 to TRBJ1-1; tentative D call: TRBD1 (6 bases). Trimming removed 4 bases at V and 8 bases at J, with 29 bases between. This CDR3 contains 18 residues. Germline values: CDR1 MGHRA, CDR2 YSYEKL. The CDR3 DNA reads as TGCGCCAGCAGCCCCCAAGGAGGGGGGACCCGAGGAGGTCGGGAAGCTTTCTTT. This translates into CASSPQGGGTRGGREAFF.

This clonotype showed up many times. The J gene is TRBJ2-3, the V gene TRBV4-3; D possibly matches TRBD1 or TRBD2 (6 bases each). Per germline, CDR1 LGHNA and CDR2 YSLEER. Trimming cost V 1 base and J 6 bases, with 14 bases left between them. The CDR3 totals 15 residues. The CDR3 DNA reads as TGCGCCAGCAGCCAAGTTAGGGGGGTGGGGGATACGCAGTATTTT. This codes for CASSQVRGVGDTQYF.

Ten or more counts support this clonotype. The V call is TRBV20-1, the J call TRBJ2-6; D is perhaps TRBD2 (5 bases). Germline loops: CDR1 DFQATT, CDR2 SNEGSKA (reference sequence). The CDR3 is 16 residues long. Trimming took 3 bases from V and 0 from J, leaving 12 bases between them. CDR3 amino acids: CSARGDANSGANVLTF. Here the CDR3 DNA reads TGCAGTGCTAGGGGAGACGCAAACTCTGGGGCCAACGTCCTGACTTTC.

This clonotype has a count of ten or more. The chain links TRBV24-1 to TRBJ2-3; D remains unclear. The V end was cut by 0 bases, the J end by 1 base, with 10 bases between. This CDR3 contains 16 residues. CDR1 KGHDR and CDR2 SFDVKD come from the germline V gene. The CDR3 region is CATSDLGDRGTDTQYF. The DNA for the CDR3 is TGTGCCACCAGTGATTTGGGGGATAGGGGCACAGATACGCAGTATTTT.